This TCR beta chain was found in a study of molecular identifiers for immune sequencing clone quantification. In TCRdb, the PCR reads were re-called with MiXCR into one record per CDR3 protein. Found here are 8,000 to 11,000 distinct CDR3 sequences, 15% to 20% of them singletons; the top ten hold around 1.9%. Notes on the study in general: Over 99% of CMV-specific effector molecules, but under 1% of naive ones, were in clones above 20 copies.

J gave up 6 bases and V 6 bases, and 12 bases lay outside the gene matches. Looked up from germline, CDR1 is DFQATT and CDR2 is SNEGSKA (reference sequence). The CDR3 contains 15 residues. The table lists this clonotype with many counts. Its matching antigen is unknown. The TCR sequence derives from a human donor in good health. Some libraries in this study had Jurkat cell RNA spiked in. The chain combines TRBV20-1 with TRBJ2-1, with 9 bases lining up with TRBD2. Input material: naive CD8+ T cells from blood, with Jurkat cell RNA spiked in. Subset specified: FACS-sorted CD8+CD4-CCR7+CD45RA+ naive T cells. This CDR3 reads CSAPLWGSGSNEQFF. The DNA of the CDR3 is TGCAGTGCCCCGTTGTGGGGTAGCGGGAGCAATGAGCAGTTCTTC.